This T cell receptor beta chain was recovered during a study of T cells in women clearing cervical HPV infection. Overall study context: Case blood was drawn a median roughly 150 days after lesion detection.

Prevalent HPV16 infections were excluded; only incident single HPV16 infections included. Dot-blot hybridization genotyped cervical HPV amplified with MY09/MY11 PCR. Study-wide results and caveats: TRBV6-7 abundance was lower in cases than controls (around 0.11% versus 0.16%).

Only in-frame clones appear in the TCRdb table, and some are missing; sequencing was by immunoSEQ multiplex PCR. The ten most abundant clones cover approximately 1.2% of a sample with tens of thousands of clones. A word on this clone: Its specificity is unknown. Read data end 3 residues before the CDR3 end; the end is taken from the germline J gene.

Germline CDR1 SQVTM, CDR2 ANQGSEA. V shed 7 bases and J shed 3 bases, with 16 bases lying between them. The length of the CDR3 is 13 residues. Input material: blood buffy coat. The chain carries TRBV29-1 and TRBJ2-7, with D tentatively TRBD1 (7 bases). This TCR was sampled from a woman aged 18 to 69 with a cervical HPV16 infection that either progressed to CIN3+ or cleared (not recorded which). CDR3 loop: CSAQTGRRYEQYF. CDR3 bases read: TGCAGCGCCCAGACAGGGAGGCGCTACGAG.